These 13 T cell receptor beta chains came from one sample sequenced in a study of T cells after yellow fever vaccination. One entry per CDR3 protein results from TCRdb running MiXCR on the 5' RACE reads. The profile covers about 320,000 distinct CDR3 sequences, with 3.5% to 4.5% appearing a single time and roughly a fifth taken by the ten largest. The specimen was PBMCs, collected 15 days after the yellow fever booster vaccination. Receptors originate from a man aged 18 to 35 who received the YFV17D yellow fever vaccine.

This clonotype came up many times. J is TRBJ2-7 and V is TRBV6-5; D is unresolved. The CDR3 spans 13 residues. V lost 4 bases to trimming and J lost 0 bases, with 7 bases between them. Germline V gene data show CDR1 as MNHEY and CDR2 as SVGAGI. The CDR3 spells CASSSPTSYEQYV. As DNA, the CDR3 is TGTGCCAGCAGTTCCCCCACCTCCTACGAGCAGTACGTC.

This clonotype was observed a handful of times. The chain links TRBV7-2 to TRBJ2-5, with a weak D call TRBD2 (6 bases). Trimming stripped 2 bases from V and 4 bases from J, with 14 bases between. Germline assignment: CDR1 SGHTA and CDR2 FQGNSA. This CDR3 has 15 residues. CDR3 region: CASSLRVLRGETQYF. In nucleotides, the CDR3 is TGTGCCAGCAGCTTACGAGTCCTGCGGGGAGAGACCCAGTACTTC.

J is TRBJ2-3 and V is TRBV20-1; D is perhaps TRBD2 (6 bases). The CDR3 spans 14 residues. CDR1 is DFQATT, CDR2 SNEGSKA, per germline (reference sequence). Trimming removed 7 bases from V and 1 base from J, with 15 bases in between. This chain's CDR3 is CSELRGLGTDTQYF. The CDR3 DNA reads TGCAGTGAATTACGGGGGTTGGGCACAGATACGCAGTATTTT.

This clonotype was detected ten times or more. This chain joins TRBV4-3 and TRBJ1-1; 7 nucleotides match TRBD1. CDR1 and CDR2 (germline): LGHNA, YSLEER. J lost 3 bases, V lost 3 bases, and 1 base had no gene match. CDR3 length equals 13 residues. CDR3 coding DNA: TGCGCCAGCAGCCAGCAGGGGGACACTGAAGCTTTCTTT. Translation: CASSQQGDTEAFF.

The genes are TRBV6-2 or TRBV6-3 and TRBJ1-6; 8 bases align to TRBD1. CDR3 length: 13 amino acids. Trimming took 8 bases from V and 10 from J; bases not matched to a gene: 7. The germline V gene has CDR1 MNHEY and CDR2 SVGEGT. For the CDR3, the DNA is TGTGCCAGCCAGCCGACAGGGGCCTCACCCCTCCACTTT. Protein product: CASQPTGASPLHF.

This clonotype has at least ten counts. This chain joins TRBV20-1 and TRBJ2-3, with TRBD1 identical over 8 bases. The trim removed 6 bases at V and 4 bases at J, leaving 9 bases unmatched. CDR1 and CDR2 (germline): DFQATT, SNEGSKA (reference sequence). The CDR3 runs 14 residues. In DNA, the CDR3 is TGCAGTGCCGCTGACAGGGGAAAGGCAGATACGCAGTATTTT. Translated, it gives CSAADRGKADTQYF.

This clonotype has a count of ten or more. The rearrangement joins TRBV7-3 to TRBJ2-3, with no clear D. Trimming took 3 bases from V and 1 from J, leaving 14 bases between them. This CDR3 contains 16 residues. Germline V CDR1 and CDR2: SGHTA, FQGTGA. DNA for the CDR3: TGTGCCAGCAGCTTTTCCGCAGGTTGGGGCACAGATACGCAGTATTTT. Its protein is CASSFSAGWGTDTQYF.

At least ten counts were recorded for this clonotype. The chain is built from TRBV12-3 or TRBV12-4 and TRBJ1-1; no clear D gene. Trimming took off 3 bases at V and 0 bases at J, with 5 bases between the two ends. The CDR3 contains 13 residues. CDR3 loop: CASSLHLNTEAFF. CDR3 DNA: TGTGCCAGCAGTTTGCATTTGAACACTGAAGCTTTCTTT.

This clonotype was found a few times. The rearrangement uses TRBV28 and TRBJ1-2, with 7 nucleotides matching TRBD1. Germline CDR1 reads MDHEN; CDR2 reads SYDVKM. CDR3 length: 14 residues. J was trimmed by 2 bases and V by 5 bases; bases with no gene match: 5. The CDR3, as DNA: TGTGCCAGCAGTGCTGTGGGACAGAACTATGGCTACACCTTC. Protein sequence: CASSAVGQNYGYTF.

This clonotype was detected a few times. The J gene is TRBJ2-5, the V gene TRBV2, with D perhaps TRBD2 (6 bases). Germline V lookup: CDR1 SNHLY, CDR2 FYNNEI. The CDR3 spans 15 residues. Deletions cut 3 bases from V and 5 bases from J, with 16 bases between. CDR3 DNA: TGTGCCAGCAGTGAGATTAGCGGACGGGAGGAGACCCAGTACTTC. Translating it yields CASSEISGREETQYF. Supplemented by reference TRBV2 and TRBJ2-5, the full variable domain reads EPEVTQTPSHQVTQMGQEVILRCVPISNHLYFYWYRQILGQKVEFLVSFYNNEISEKSEIFDDQFSVERPDGSNFTLKIRSTKLEDSAMYFCASSEISGREETQYFGPGTRLLVL.

This clonotype was detected ten times or more. The chain is built from TRBV29-1 and TRBJ2-1, with 9 bases identical to TRBD2. The germline CDR1 and CDR2 sequences are SQVTM and ANQGSEA. Trimming cost V 6 bases and J 2 bases; bases outside gene matches: 5. The CDR3 consists of 14 residues. This chain's CDR3 is CSVPLAGPYNEQFF. DNA for the CDR3: TGCAGCGTGCCGCTAGCGGGGCCCTACAATGAGCAGTTCTTC.

This clonotype came up many times. The chain recombines TRBV29-1 with TRBJ1-1, with D unresolved. Between the trimmed V and J ends, which lost 5 bases and 0 bases, there was a span of 19 bases. This CDR3 is built from 16 residues. Germline V CDR1 and CDR2: SQVTM, ANQGSEA. The CDR3 protein is CSVWILGGELNTEAFF. The CDR3 DNA sequence: TGCAGCGTTTGGATTCTTGGAGGAGAATTGAACACTGAAGCTTTCTTT. The full variable domain, completed using reference TRBV29-1 and TRBJ1-1, is SAVISQKPSRDICQRGTSLTIQCQVDSQVTMMFWYRQQPGQSLTLIATANQGSEATYESGFVIDKFPISRPNLTFSTLTVSNMSPEDSSIYLCSVWILGGELNTEAFFGQGTRLTVV.

This clonotype was recorded many times. The V gene is TRBV12-3 or TRBV12-4, the J gene TRBJ2-5; D gene unclear. Between the trimmed V and J ends, which lost 6 bases and 5 bases, there was a span of 13 bases. The CDR3 contains 13 residues. The CDR3 loop is CASRNPKWETQYF. The CDR3 nucleotides read TGTGCCAGCAGAAACCCAAAGTGGGAGACCCAGTACTTC.